One and the same sample provided the 3 T cell receptor beta chains below, sequenced in a study of blood T cell repertoires in COVID-19. Data came from immunoSEQ multiplex PCR; TCRdb stores just in-frame clones and leaves some out. The data contain about 240,000 clones, roughly 87% of them singletons. The material sequenced was PBMCs or T cells enriched from blood (not recorded which). All receptors derive from a woman aged 25 to 39 with acute COVID-19.

The rearrangement uses TRBV7-2 and TRBJ1-1; D not resolved. The CDR3 covers 13 residues. Germline V lookup: CDR1 SGHTA, CDR2 FQGNSA. Trimming removed 7 bases at V and 4 bases at J, with 13 bases between. This chain's CDR3 is CASTTRRGTEAFF. As DNA, the CDR3 is TGTGCCAGCACCACCCGGCGGGGCACTGAAGCTTTCTTT.

The chain combines TRBV19 with TRBJ2-3; D is possibly TRBD1 (5 bases). Germline V gene data show CDR1 as LNHDA and CDR2 as SQIVND (reference sequence). The CDR3 extends over 14 amino acids. V was cut by 3 bases and J by 0 bases, with 7 bases left in between. CDR3 sequence (DNA): TGTGCCAGTAGTATCCAGGGTAGCACAGATACGCAGTATTTT. Amino acids: CASSIQGSTDTQYF.

The V and J genes are TRBV7-9 and TRBJ2-1, with D uncertain. The ends were cut back, 7 bases at V and 5 bases at J, with 12 bases in the middle. CDR3 size: 13 residues. The germline V gene has CDR1 SEHNR and CDR2 FQNEAQ (reference sequence). DNA of the CDR3: TGTGCCAGCACCGTACTTAGTAACAATGAGCAGTTCTTC. This translates into CASTVLSNNEQFF.